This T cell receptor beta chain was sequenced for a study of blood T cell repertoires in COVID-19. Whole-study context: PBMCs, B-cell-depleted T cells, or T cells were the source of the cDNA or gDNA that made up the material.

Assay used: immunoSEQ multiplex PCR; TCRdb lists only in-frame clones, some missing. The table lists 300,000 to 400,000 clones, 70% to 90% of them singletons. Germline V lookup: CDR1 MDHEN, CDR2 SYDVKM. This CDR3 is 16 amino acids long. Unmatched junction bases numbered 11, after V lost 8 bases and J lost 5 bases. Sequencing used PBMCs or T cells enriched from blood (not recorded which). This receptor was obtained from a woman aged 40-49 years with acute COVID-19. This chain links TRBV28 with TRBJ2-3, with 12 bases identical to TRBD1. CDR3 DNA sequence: TGTGCCAGCGGGACAGGGGGCGCGTTGGACCTAGATACGCAGTATTTT. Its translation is CASGTGGALDLDTQYF.